A single sample gave rise to the 4 T cell receptor beta chains below, sequenced in a study of CD8+CD57+ T cells in acquired aplastic anemia. Genomic DNA, serving as template, underwent TCR beta VDJ and CDR3 profiling. TCRdb called the reads again in MiXCR, with one record for every CDR3 protein. The sample records tens of thousands of distinct CDR3 sequences, less than 65% being singletons. CD8+CD57+ cell expansion, shown by flow cytometry, had occurred in the patients selected for sequencing. Input material: sorted CD4+, CD8+, or CD8+CD57+ T cells (not recorded which) from PBMCs. The receptors derive from a human donor with aplastic anemia.

This clonotype occurred many times. The CDR3 region is CASSSRTNMNTEAFF. CDR3 DNA: TGTGCCAGCAGCTCCCGGACAAACATGAACACTGAAGCTTTCTTT. This chain uses TRBV7-8 with TRBJ1-1; the D gene is possibly TRBD1 (5 bases). Looked up from germline, CDR1 is SGHVS and CDR2 is FQNEAQ. Trimming left V 4 bases short and J 0 bases short, with 12 bases between. The CDR3 length is 15 residues.

The gene calls are TRBV27 and TRBJ2-7; tentative D call: TRBD2 (6 bases). Trimming shortened V by 5 bases and J by 6 bases, and 14 bases separated the two germline ends. The CDR3 contains 13 residues. Germline V gives CDR1 MNHEY, CDR2 SMNVEV (reference sequence). The CDR3 loop reads CASSHRTGSEQYF. The CDR3 nucleotides are TGTGCCAGCAGTCACCGGACCGGGAGCGAGCAGTACTTC.

The chain joins TRBV20-1 to TRBJ2-5, with D perhaps TRBD2 (7 bases). The V end lost 1 base, the J end lost 5 bases, and 14 bases lay between the germline ends. CDR3 length: 14 amino acids. The germline gives CDR1 DFQATT, CDR2 SNEGSKA (reference sequence). CDR3 DNA sequence: TGCAGTGCTAGAGTTCCGGGGGGCCGCGAGACCCAGTACTTC. Translation: CSARVPGGRETQYF.

This clonotype occurred once. The chain recombines TRBV7-2 with TRBJ2-3; D unresolved. The CDR3 spans 13 residues. Germline loops: CDR1 SGHTA, CDR2 FQGNSA. V lost 5 bases and J lost 6, with 12 bases in between. In DNA form, the CDR3 reads TGTGCCAGCAGCCCGAACCATTTGGATACGCAGTATTTT. It translates to CASSPNHLDTQYF.